This T cell receptor beta chain was sequenced in a study of human T cells and chemical hapten exposure. Time point: healthy volunteer bleed at 2 weeks. The study extracted total RNA from unfractionated whole blood. The CDR3 runs to 16 residues. The germline V and J ends were trimmed by 1 base and 5 bases, with 15 bases remaining between them. In germline, CDR1 is SGHDN, CDR2 FVKESK. Only a few counts were recorded for this clonotype. Individual cDNA molecules (in the library) carried attached unique molecular identifiers. MiXCR was run by TCRdb on the RACE reads, yielding one entry per CDR3 protein. The sample has 130,000 or so distinct CDR3 sequences; around 8.2% are singletons.

V is TRBV14 and J is TRBJ2-1, with D uncertain. The source material was whole blood. The sequence derives from a male donor in good health. Some clones in this sample may be carry-over from other donors' samples. The DNA for the CDR3 is TGTGCCAGCAGCCAAGGGACGCCCCTCACCCACAATGAGCAGTTCTTC. The encoded protein is CASSQGTPLTHNEQFF. Combining the CDR3 with reference TRBV14 and TRBJ2-1 gives the whole variable domain EAGVTQFPSHSVIEKGQTVTLRCDPISGHDNLYWYRRVMGKEIKFLLHFVKESKQDESGMPNNRFLAERTGGTYSTLKVQPAELEDSGVYFCASSQGTPLTHNEQFFGPGTRLTVL.